These 9 T cell receptor beta chains were all obtained from the same sample, sequenced in a study of cytomegalovirus exposure and HLA in healthy donors. A multiplex PCR was run with 60 Vbeta primers and 13 Jbeta primers. Assay used: immunoSEQ multiplex PCR; TCRdb lists only in-frame clones, some missing. This repertoire includes some 75,000 clones. The sequenced sample consisted of PBMCs. The receptors come from a man in his forties in good health and CMV-seronegative.

The rearrangement joins TRBV5-1 to TRBJ2-3; TRBD1 might be the D (6 bases). V was clipped by 4 bases and J by 0 bases, with 12 bases between them. The CDR3 has 15 amino acids. The germline gives CDR1 SGHRS, CDR2 YFSETQ. The CDR3 here is CASSVHRESTDTQYF. The CDR3, as DNA: TGCGCCAGCAGCGTGCACAGGGAGAGCACAGATACGCAGTATTTT.

V usage is TRBV14 and J usage is TRBJ2-5; perhaps TRBD1 as D (6 bases). The length of the CDR3 is 16 residues. The germline CDR1 and CDR2 sequences are SGHDN and FVKESK. V lost 3 bases and J lost 2, with 16 bases in between. The CDR3 region has the DNA TGTGCCAGCAGCCACGCATACAGGGCTACGCAAGAGACCCAGTACTTC. Translating it yields CASSHAYRATQETQYF.

The rearrangement uses TRBV10-1 and TRBJ2-3, with 9 bases matching TRBD2. V gave up 7 bases and J gave up 3 bases; unmatched junction bases: 2. This CDR3 spans 13 amino acids. Per germline, CDR1 WNHNN and CDR2 SYGVQD (reference sequence). The CDR3 protein is CASKAGGTDTQYF. The DNA for the CDR3 is TGCGCCAGCAAAGCGGGAGGAACAGATACGCAGTATTTT.

This rearrangement joins TRBV5-1 to TRBJ2-6; D is undetermined. Germline values: CDR1 SGHRS, CDR2 YFSETQ. There are 11 residues in the CDR3. V lost 3 bases and J lost 9, with 4 bases in between. The CDR3 nucleotides are TGCGCCAGCAGCTCCTTCAACGTCCTGACTTTC. This encodes CASSSFNVLTF.

The V and J genes are TRBV19 and TRBJ1-2; 8 bases map to TRBD1. The CDR3 contains 15 residues. Germline V gene data show CDR1 as LNHDA and CDR2 as SQIVND (reference sequence). Trimming removed 10 bases from V and 8 bases from J; junction bases left unmatched: 18. CDR3 residues: CATSGQEDSPGGYTF. In nucleotides, the CDR3 is TGTGCCACTTCGGGACAGGAGGACTCCCCGGGAGGCTACACCTTC. Together with reference TRBV19 and TRBJ1-2, the CDR3 gives the full variable domain: DGGITQSPKYLFRKEGQNVTLSCEQNLNHDAMYWYRQDPGQGLRLIYYSQIVNDFQKGDIAEGYSVSREKKESFPLTVTSAQKNPTAFYLCATSGQEDSPGGYTFGSGTRLTVV.

The rearrangement joins TRBV7-8 to TRBJ1-2, with a weak D call TRBD1 (5 bases). The germline CDR1 and CDR2 sequences are SGHVS and FQNEAQ. This CDR3 contains 15 residues. Trimming cost V 5 bases and J 0 bases, with 13 bases left between them. CDR3 in amino acids: CASSIDRATNYGYTF. The CDR3 DNA reads TGTGCCAGCAGCATAGACAGAGCCACTAACTATGGCTACACCTTC.

J is TRBJ1-1 and V is TRBV4-3; 8 nucleotides match TRBD1. Germline CDR1 and CDR2: LGHNA and YSLEER. This CDR3 has 14 amino acids. V shed 2 bases, J shed 5 bases, and the junction held 4 bases outside the gene matches. As DNA, the CDR3 is TGCGCCAGCAGCCAACAGGGGGCGCGGACTGAAGCTTTCTTT. Amino acids: CASSQQGARTEAFF.

The DNA of the CDR3 is TGTGCCAGCTCACCCTCCCCAGCGGGAGTTGGCACAGATACGCAGTATTTT. Its translation: CASSPSPAGVGTDTQYF. The V call is TRBV18, the J call TRBJ2-3; 8 bases fit TRBD2. The germline V gene encodes CDR1 KGHSH and CDR2 LQKENI. The CDR3 is made up of 17 amino acids. V trimming: 3 bases; J trimming: 1 base; junction bases outside the gene matches: 9.

This chain connects TRBV4-1 to TRBJ2-3; D gene ambiguous. Trimming stripped 0 bases from V and 5 bases from J, with 12 bases between. The CDR3 length is 15 residues. Germline CDR1 MGHRA, CDR2 YSYEKL. CDR3 amino acids: CASSQESSPGDTQYF. The CDR3 nucleotides read TGCGCCAGCAGCCAAGAGTCCTCCCCCGGAGATACGCAGTATTTT.